These 4 T cell receptor beta chains share one sample of origin, sequenced in a study of blood T cells in healthy people across ages. Through a sample-barcoded 5' primer and a J-beta primer mix, a second PCR was run for roughly 6 to 11 cycles. From the 5' RACE reads, TCRdb called clonotypes with MiXCR, one entry per CDR3 protein. Of around 790,000 distinct CDR3 sequences detected, under 55% appear once; the ten largest clones hold around 21%. The sequencing input was blood. These receptor sequences come from a man aged 55 to 70 in good health.

J is TRBJ2-3 and V is TRBV30, with a weak D call TRBD1 (5 bases). The V and J ends lost 5 bases and 3 bases respectively, with 9 bases between them. The CDR3 totals 12 residues. Germline loops: CDR1 GTSNPN, CDR2 SVGIG (reference sequence). The CDR3 is CAWSTVTDTQYF. The CDR3 DNA reads as TGTGCCTGGTCGACAGTTACAGATACGCAGTATTTT.

The V gene is TRBV7-3, the J gene TRBJ1-2, with TRBD1 matching 10 bases. The germline V gene has CDR1 SGHTA and CDR2 FQGTGA. This CDR3 region has 15 residues. V was clipped by 2 bases and J by 4 bases; unmatched bases: 4. This CDR3 reads CASSLGTGDRYGYTF. The DNA for the CDR3 is TGTGCCAGCAGCTTAGGGACAGGGGATCGCTATGGCTACACCTTC.

The sample holds one count of this clonotype. The chain is built from TRBV20-1 and TRBJ2-3; 8 bases agree with TRBD2. The CDR3 is 17 residues long. Germline trimming cut 2 bases from V and 2 bases from J; bases unmatched to any gene: 12. Germline-derived CDR1 and CDR2 are DFQATT and SNEGSKA (reference sequence). In DNA form, the CDR3 reads TGCAGTGCTAGAATATCCCAACTAGCGGTGATCACAGATACGCAGTATTTT. Protein: CSARISQLAVITDTQYF.

This chain joins TRBV5-1 and TRBJ2-2; 9 bases are a match to TRBD2. The CDR3 is made up of 14 amino acids. CDR1 and CDR2 from the germline V gene are SGHRS and YFSETQ. V was clipped by 7 bases and J by 2 bases; unmatched bases: 3. The CDR3 coding sequence is TGCGCCAGCGAGCGGGGGGCAAACACCGGGGAGCTGTTTTTT. This gives the protein CASERGANTGELFF.